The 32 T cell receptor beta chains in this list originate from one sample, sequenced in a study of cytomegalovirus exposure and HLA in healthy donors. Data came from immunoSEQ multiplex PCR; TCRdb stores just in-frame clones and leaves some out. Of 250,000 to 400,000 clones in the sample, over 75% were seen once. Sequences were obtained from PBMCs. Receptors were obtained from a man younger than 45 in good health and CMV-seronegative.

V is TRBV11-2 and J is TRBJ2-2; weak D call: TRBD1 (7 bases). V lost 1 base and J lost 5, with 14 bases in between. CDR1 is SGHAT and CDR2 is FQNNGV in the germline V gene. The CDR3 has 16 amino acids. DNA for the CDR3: TGTGCCAGCAGCTTAGTGGCGACAGGGAGGACCGGGGAGCTGTTTTTT. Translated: CASSLVATGRTGELFF. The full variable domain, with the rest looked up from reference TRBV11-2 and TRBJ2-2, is EAGVAQSPRYKIIEKRQSVAFWCNPISGHATLYWYQQILGQGPKLLIQFQNNGVVDDSQLPKDRFSAERLKGVDSTLKIQPAKLEDSAVYLCASSLVATGRTGELFFGEGSRLTVL.

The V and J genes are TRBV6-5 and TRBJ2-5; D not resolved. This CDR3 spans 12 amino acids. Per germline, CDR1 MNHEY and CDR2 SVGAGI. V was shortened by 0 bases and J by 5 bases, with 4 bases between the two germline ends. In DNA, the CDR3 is TGTGCCAGCAGTTACTCCGGGGAGACCCAGTACTTC. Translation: CASSYSGETQYF.

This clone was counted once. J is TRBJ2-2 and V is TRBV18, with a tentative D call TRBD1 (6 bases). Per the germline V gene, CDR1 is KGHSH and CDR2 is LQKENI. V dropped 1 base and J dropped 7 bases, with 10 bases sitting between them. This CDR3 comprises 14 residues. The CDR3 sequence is CASSPRQGNGELFF. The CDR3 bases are TGTGCCAGCTCACCACGTCAGGGGAACGGGGAGCTGTTTTTT.

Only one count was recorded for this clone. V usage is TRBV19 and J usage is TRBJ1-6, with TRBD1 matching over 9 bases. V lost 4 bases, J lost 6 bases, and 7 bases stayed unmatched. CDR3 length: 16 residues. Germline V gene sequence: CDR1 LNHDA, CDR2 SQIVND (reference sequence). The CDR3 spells CASSTQQGAVNSPLHF. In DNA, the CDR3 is TGTGCCAGTAGTACCCAACAGGGGGCGGTTAATTCACCCCTCCACTTT.

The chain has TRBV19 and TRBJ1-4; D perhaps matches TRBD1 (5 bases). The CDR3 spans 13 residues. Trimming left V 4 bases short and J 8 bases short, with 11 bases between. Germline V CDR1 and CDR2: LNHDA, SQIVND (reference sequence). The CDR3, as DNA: TGTGCCAGTAGTACCGCAGGGCCCGAAAAACTGTTTTTT. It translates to CASSTAGPEKLFF.

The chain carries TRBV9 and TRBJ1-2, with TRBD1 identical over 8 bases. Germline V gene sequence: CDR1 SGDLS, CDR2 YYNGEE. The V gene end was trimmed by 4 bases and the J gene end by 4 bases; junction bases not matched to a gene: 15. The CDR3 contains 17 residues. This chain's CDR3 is CASSPRQGNRPGYGYTF. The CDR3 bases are TGTGCCAGCAGCCCACGACAGGGGAATCGACCGGGCTATGGCTACACCTTC.

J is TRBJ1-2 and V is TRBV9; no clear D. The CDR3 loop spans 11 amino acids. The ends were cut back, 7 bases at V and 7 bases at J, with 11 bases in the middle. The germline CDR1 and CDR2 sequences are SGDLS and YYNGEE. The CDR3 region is CASQSWAGYTF. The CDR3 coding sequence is TGTGCCAGCCAATCTTGGGCTGGCTACACCTTC.

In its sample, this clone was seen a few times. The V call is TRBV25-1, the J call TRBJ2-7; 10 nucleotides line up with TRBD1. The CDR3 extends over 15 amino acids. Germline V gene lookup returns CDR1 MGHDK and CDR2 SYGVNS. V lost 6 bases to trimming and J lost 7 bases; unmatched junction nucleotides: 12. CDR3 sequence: CASSHTGTGAREQYF. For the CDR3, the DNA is TGTGCCAGCAGCCACACCGGGACAGGGGCTAGGGAGCAGTACTTC.

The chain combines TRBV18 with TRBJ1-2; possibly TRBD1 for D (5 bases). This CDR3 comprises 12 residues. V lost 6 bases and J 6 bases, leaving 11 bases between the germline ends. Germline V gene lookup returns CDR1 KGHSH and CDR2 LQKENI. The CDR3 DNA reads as TGTGCCAGCTCCCCGGGAGGGGATGGCTACACCTTC. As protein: CASSPGGDGYTF.

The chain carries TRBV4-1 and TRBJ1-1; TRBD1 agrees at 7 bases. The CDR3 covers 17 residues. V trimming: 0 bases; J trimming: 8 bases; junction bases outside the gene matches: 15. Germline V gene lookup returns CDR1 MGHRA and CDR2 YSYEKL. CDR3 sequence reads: CASSQESQWDSDAEAFF. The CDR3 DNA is TGCGCCAGCAGCCAAGAAAGTCAGTGGGACAGCGATGCCGAAGCTTTCTTT.

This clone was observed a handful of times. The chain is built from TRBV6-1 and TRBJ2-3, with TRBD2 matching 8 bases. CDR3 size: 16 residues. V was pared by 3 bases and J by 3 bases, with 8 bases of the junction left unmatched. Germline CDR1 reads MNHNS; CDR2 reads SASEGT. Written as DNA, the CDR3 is TGTGCCAGCAGTGAGGTAATAGCGGGGTCGACAGATACGCAGTATTTT. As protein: CASSEVIAGSTDTQYF.

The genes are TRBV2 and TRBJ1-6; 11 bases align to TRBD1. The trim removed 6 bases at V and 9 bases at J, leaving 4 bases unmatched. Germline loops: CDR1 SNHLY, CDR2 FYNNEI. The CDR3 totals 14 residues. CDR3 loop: CASRWTGGFSPLHF. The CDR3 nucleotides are TGTGCCAGCAGATGGACAGGGGGCTTTTCACCCCTCCACTTT.

This CDR3 is CASSTGRTGELFF. The DNA for the CDR3 is TGTGCCAGCAGCACCGGGAGGACCGGGGAGCTGTTTTTT. The chain has TRBV5-6 and TRBJ2-2; 7 nucleotides match TRBD2. Germline CDR1 is SGHDT and CDR2 is YYEEEE. The CDR3 spans 13 residues. V lost 4 bases, J lost 5 bases, and 2 bases stayed unmatched.

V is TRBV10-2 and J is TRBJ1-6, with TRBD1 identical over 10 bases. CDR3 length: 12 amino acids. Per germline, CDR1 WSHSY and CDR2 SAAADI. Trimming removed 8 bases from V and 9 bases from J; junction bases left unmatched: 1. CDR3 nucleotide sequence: TGCGCCAGCCGGGACAGGGGTTCACCCCTCCACTTT. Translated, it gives CASRDRGSPLHF.

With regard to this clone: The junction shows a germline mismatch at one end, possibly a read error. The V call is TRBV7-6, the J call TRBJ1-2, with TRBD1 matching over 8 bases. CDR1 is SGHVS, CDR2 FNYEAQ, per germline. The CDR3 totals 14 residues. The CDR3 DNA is TGTGCCAGCAGCCCTAGGACAGGGAACTTTGGCTACACCTTC. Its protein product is CASSPRTGNFGYTF.

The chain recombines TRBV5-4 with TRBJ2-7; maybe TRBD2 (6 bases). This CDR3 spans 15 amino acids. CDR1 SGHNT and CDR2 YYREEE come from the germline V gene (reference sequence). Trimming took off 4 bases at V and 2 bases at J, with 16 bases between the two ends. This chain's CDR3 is CASSGTGTQAYEQYF. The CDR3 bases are TGTGCCAGCAGCGGGACCGGGACTCAAGCCTACGAGCAGTACTTC.

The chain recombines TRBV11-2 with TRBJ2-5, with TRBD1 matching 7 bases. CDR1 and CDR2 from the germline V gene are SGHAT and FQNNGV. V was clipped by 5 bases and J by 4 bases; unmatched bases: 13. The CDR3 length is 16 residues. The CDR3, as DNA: TGTGCCAGCAGCCGCGCGTGGGGTACAGGGGCAGAGACCCAGTACTTC. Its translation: CASSRAWGTGAETQYF.

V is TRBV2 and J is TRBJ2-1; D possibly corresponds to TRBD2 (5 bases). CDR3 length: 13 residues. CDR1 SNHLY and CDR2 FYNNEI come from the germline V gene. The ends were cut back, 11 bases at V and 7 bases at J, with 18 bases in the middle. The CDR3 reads CASHHGRVNEQFF. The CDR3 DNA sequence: TGTGCCTCCCACCACGGGCGGGTGAATGAGCAGTTCTTC.

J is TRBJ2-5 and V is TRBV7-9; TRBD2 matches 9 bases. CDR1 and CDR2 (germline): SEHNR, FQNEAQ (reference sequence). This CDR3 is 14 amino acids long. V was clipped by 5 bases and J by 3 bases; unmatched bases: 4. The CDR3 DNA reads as TGTGCCAGCAGCATTAGCGGGGGAGAAGAGACCCAGTACTTC. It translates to CASSISGGEETQYF.

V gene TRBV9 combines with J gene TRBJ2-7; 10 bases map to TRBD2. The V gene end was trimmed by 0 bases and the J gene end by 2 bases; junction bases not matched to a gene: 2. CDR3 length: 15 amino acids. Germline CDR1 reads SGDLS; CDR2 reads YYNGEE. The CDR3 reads CASSVGSGGAYEQYF. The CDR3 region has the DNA TGTGCCAGCAGCGTAGGCAGCGGGGGGGCCTACGAGCAGTACTTC.

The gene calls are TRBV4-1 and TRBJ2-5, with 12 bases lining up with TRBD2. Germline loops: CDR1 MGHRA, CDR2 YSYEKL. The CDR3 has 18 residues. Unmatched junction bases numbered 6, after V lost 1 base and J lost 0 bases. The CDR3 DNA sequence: TGCGCCAGCAGCCAAGCACTGCTAGCGGGGGGGTACCAAGAGACCCAGTACTTC. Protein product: CASSQALLAGGYQETQYF.

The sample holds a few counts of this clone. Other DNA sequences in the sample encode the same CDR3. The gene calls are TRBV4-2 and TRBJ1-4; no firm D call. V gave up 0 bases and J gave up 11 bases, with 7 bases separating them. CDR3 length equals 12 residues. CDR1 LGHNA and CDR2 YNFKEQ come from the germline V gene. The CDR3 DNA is TGTGCCAGCAGCCAAGATAGGGAGAAACTGTTTTTT. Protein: CASSQDREKLFF.

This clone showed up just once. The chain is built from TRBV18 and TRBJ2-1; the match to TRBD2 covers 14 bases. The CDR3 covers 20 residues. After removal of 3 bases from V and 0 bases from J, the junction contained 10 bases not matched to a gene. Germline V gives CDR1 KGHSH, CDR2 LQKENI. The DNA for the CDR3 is TGTGCCAGCTCACCCCCCGGACTAGCGGGGGGTCGCAGCTCCTACAATGAGCAGTTCTTC. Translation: CASSPPGLAGGRSSYNEQFF.

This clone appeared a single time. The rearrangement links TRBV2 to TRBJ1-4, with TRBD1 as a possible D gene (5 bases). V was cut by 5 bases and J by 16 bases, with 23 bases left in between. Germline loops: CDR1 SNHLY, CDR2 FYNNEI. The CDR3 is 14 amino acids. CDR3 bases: TGTGCCAGCAGTTCCTCCCAGTTGGGACCGGGAGGGTTTTTT. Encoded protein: CASSSSQLGPGGFF.

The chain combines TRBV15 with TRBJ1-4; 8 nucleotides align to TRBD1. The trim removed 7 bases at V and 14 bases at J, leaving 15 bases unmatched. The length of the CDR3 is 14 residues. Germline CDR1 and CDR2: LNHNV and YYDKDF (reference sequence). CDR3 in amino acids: CATTPDRDVRSLFF. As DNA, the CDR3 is TGTGCCACCACTCCGGACAGGGACGTAAGGAGTCTGTTTTTT.

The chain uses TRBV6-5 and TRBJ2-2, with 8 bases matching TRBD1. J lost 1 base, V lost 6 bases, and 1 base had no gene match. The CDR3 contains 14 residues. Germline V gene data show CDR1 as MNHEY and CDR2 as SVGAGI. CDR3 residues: CASRGTGNTGELFF. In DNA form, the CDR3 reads TGTGCCAGCAGAGGGACAGGGAACACCGGGGAGCTGTTTTTT.

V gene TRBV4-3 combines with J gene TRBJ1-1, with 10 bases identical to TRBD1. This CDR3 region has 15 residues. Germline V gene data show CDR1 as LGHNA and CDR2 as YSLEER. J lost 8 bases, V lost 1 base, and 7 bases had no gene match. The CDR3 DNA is TGCGCCAGCAGCCAAGCCTCGACAGGGGGCGCGGAAGCTTTCTTT. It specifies CASSQASTGGAEAFF.

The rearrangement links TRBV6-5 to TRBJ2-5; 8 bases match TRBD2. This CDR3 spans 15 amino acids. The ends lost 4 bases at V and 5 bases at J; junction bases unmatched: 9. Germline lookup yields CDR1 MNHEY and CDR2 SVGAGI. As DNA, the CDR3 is TGTGCCAGCAGTTCTGCAGCGGGGGTTAGGGAGACCCAGTACTTC. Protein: CASSSAAGVRETQYF.

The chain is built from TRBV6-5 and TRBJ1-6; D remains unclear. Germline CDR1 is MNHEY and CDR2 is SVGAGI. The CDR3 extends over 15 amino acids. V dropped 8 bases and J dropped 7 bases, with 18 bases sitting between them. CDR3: CASSASRGANSPLHF. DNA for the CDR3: TGTGCCAGCTCCGCCTCTCGGGGAGCAAATTCACCCCTCCACTTT.

CDR3 in amino acids: CAGGGRAGGLTDTQYF. The DNA of the CDR3 is TGTGCCGGAGGAGGGCGGGCAGGGGGCCTCACAGATACGCAGTATTTT. The chain is built from TRBV11-2 and TRBJ2-3; 8 nucleotides agree with TRBD1. The CDR3 length is 16 residues. Looked up from germline, CDR1 is SGHAT and CDR2 is FQNNGV. J gave up 2 bases and V 11 bases, and 15 bases lay outside the gene matches.

CDR3 bases: TGTGCCAGCAGCTTAGAGGGGCTTCGGACCCAGTACTTC. Amino acid sequence: CASSLEGLRTQYF. The chain couples TRBV7-8 to TRBJ2-5; the D gene is possibly TRBD1 (5 bases). Germline CDR1 reads SGHVS; CDR2 reads FQNEAQ. The CDR3 is 13 residues long. Trimming stripped 1 base from V and 7 bases from J, with 10 bases between. The complete variable domain, with remaining parts taken from reference TRBV7-8 and TRBJ2-5, reads GAGVSQSPRYKVAKRGQDVALRCDPISGHVSLFWYQQALGQGPEFLTYFQNEAQLDKSGLPSDRFFAERPEGSVSTLKIQRTQQEDSAVYLCASSLEGLRTQYFGPGTRLLVL.

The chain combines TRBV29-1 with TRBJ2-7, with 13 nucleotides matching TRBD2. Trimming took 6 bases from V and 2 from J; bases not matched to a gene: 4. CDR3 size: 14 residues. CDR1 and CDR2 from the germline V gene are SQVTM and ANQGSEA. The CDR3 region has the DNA TGCAGCGTGAAAGGGACTAGCGGGACCTACGAGCAGTACTTC. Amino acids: CSVKGTSGTYEQYF.